The 15 T cell receptor beta chains in this list originate from one sample, sequenced in a study of neurological immune-mediated disorders. Time point of the sample: longitudinal time-point 1 (baseline). TCRdb used MiXCR to reprocess the 5' RACE reads, holding one entry per CDR3 protein. The sample has tens of thousands of distinct CDR3 sequences; roughly 13% are singletons. What was sequenced was PBMCs. Source of these receptors: a female donor with HTLV-1-associated myelopathy (HAM/TSP).

In this sample, this clonotype turned up many times. Germline and junction disagree at one end, which may indicate a read error. The chain has TRBV5-1 and TRBJ2-3; 9 bases are shared with TRBD1. The CDR3 totals 16 residues. CDR1 and CDR2 (germline): SGHRS, YFSETQ. The CDR3, as DNA: TGCGCCAACAGCTTGGGAGGAACAGGGGGCGCAGATACGCAGTATTTT. It translates to CANSLGGTGGADTQYF.

This clonotype has a handful of counts. This chain links TRBV20-1 with TRBJ2-3, with no clear D. Trimming took off 0 bases at V and 6 bases at J, with 13 bases between the two ends. This CDR3 is built from 14 residues. The germline gives CDR1 DFQATT, CDR2 SNEGSKA (reference sequence). Written as DNA, the CDR3 is TGCAGTGCTAGAGATCGAATAGCTTCGGATACGCAGTATTTT. As protein: CSARDRIASDTQYF.

This chain uses TRBV5-1 with TRBJ2-1; maybe TRBD1 (6 bases). The CDR3 loop spans 16 amino acids. Trimming stripped 9 bases from V and 5 bases from J, with 24 bases between. The germline V gene encodes CDR1 SGHRS and CDR2 YFSETQ. This chain's CDR3 is CAIILSTGSVNNEQFF. The CDR3 coding sequence is TGCGCCATCATCTTGTCTACAGGGAGTGTCAACAATGAGCAGTTCTTC.

This clonotype was seen ten or more times. V is TRBV2 and J is TRBJ2-4; D perhaps matches TRBD1 (6 bases). This CDR3 comprises 12 residues. The ends were cut back, 1 base at V and 14 bases at J, with 12 bases in the middle. CDR1 SNHLY and CDR2 FYNNEI come from the germline V gene. The CDR3 region has the DNA TGTGCCAGCAGTGAAGGGTCCCGGACAGAGTACTTC. This sequence encodes CASSEGSRTEYF. Drawing the rest from reference TRBV2 and TRBJ2-4, the complete variable domain is EPEVTQTPSHQVTQMGQEVILRCVPISNHLYFYWYRQILGQKVEFLVSFYNNEISEKSEIFDDQFSVERPDGSNFTLKIRSTKLEDSAMYFCASSEGSRTEYFGAGTRLSVL.

In its sample, this clonotype was seen many times. V is TRBV5-1 and J is TRBJ2-3; TRBD2 aligns across 9 bases. Germline lookup yields CDR1 SGHRS and CDR2 YFSETQ. The V and J ends lost 3 bases and 2 bases, in that order; junction bases with no gene match: 7. This CDR3 region has 16 residues. CDR3 residues: CASSSQTSGSTDTQYF. DNA of the CDR3: TGCGCCAGCAGCTCCCAGACTAGCGGATCCACAGATACGCAGTATTTT.

This clonotype was observed at least ten times. The CDR3 protein is CASSSSAGGPHTDTQYF. The CDR3 bases are TGCGCCAGCAGTTCATCAGCGGGGGGGCCTCACACAGATACGCAGTATTTT. The chain links TRBV5-1 to TRBJ2-3; 10 bases line up with TRBD2. There are 17 residues in the CDR3. V shed 5 bases, J shed 2 bases, and the junction held 11 bases outside the gene matches. Germline V gene sequence: CDR1 SGHRS, CDR2 YFSETQ.

In its sample, this clonotype was seen many times. V and J are TRBV3-1 and TRBJ2-1, with D possibly TRBD2 on 5 matching bases. This CDR3 has 16 amino acids. The V end was cut by 4 bases, the J end by 3 bases, with 16 bases between. Germline lookup yields CDR1 LGHDT and CDR2 YNNKEL (reference sequence). The CDR3 nucleotides are TGTGCCAGCAGCCTTTTCGGACTGCGAGGCTACAATGAGCAGTTCTTC. It is translated as CASSLFGLRGYNEQFF.

The table lists this clonotype with many counts. The chain joins TRBV5-1 to TRBJ2-3; TRBD1 aligns across 8 bases. Looked up from germline, CDR1 is SGHRS and CDR2 is YFSETQ. V gave up 5 bases and J gave up 4 bases; unmatched junction bases: 3. This CDR3 region has 13 residues. CDR3 DNA: TGCGCCAGCAGTCCAGGGGGCCCAGATACGCAGTATTTT. Its translation: CASSPGGPDTQYF.

This clonotype is medium-sized (0.01 to 0.1%) within its sample. The V and J genes are TRBV27 and TRBJ1-1; D is uncertain. This CDR3 has 14 amino acids. V was cut by 4 bases and J by 1 base, with 10 bases left in between. Germline loops: CDR1 MNHEY, CDR2 SMNVEV (reference sequence). As DNA, the CDR3 is TGTGCCAGCAGTTATTATGACCGGAACACTGAAGCTTTCTTT. This encodes CASSYYDRNTEAFF.

There are a few counts of this clonotype. The rearrangement joins TRBV20-1 to TRBJ2-3; D uncertain. The CDR3 is made up of 14 amino acids. Germline V gene data show CDR1 as DFQATT and CDR2 as SNEGSKA (reference sequence). V was clipped by 5 bases and J by 4 bases, with 16 bases between them. As DNA, the CDR3 is TGCAGTGCTCCGGGTCCTGCTCCTGCAGATACGCAGTATTTT. Protein: CSAPGPAPADTQYF.

This clonotype was counted ten times or more. The chain joins TRBV2 to TRBJ2-7; D tentatively reads TRBD1 or TRBD2 (5 bases each). The V gene's germline CDR1 is SNHLY and CDR2 FYNNEI. Trimming stripped 3 bases from V and 5 bases from J, with 14 bases between. This CDR3 region has 14 residues. Written as DNA, the CDR3 is TGTGCCAGCAGTGATCGGGGCCCCCGGCACGAGCAGTACTTC. It specifies CASSDRGPRHEQYF.

This clonotype was counted ten times or more. The chain carries TRBV5-1 and TRBJ2-1; 13 nucleotides agree with TRBD2. The CDR3 contains 19 residues. The junction had 10 bases not matched to a gene; V was cut back by 4 bases and J by 0 bases. Germline V gene data show CDR1 as SGHRS and CDR2 as YFSETQ. CDR3 sequence: CASSAPTSGGSSSYNEQFF. The CDR3, as DNA: TGCGCCAGCAGCGCGCCGACTAGCGGGGGGTCGAGCTCCTACAATGAGCAGTTCTTC.

This clonotype was seen at least ten times. The chain combines TRBV2 with TRBJ2-3; 8 bases are shared with TRBD1. This CDR3 is 14 amino acids long. With V trimmed by 8 bases and J by 2 bases, 6 bases remained unmatched. Germline-derived CDR1 and CDR2 are SNHLY and FYNNEI. CDR3 amino acids: CASGRDRNTDTQYF. The CDR3 bases are TGTGCCAGCGGCCGGGACAGGAACACAGATACGCAGTATTTT.

The chain links TRBV6-5 to TRBJ2-5, with a possible D match to TRBD1 (7 bases). The CDR3 extends over 17 amino acids. Trimming took 10 bases from V and 7 from J, leaving 31 bases between them. CDR1 is MNHEY, CDR2 SVGAGI, per germline. The CDR3: CATNQLGGGEELGTQYF. In DNA form, the CDR3 reads TGTGCCACGAACCAGCTAGGGGGCGGGGAGGAATTGGGGACCCAGTACTTC.

V gene TRBV2 combines with J gene TRBJ2-3; D uncertain. Germline V gives CDR1 SNHLY, CDR2 FYNNEI. Trimming took 7 bases from V and 0 from J, leaving 17 bases between them. The CDR3 runs to 16 residues. CDR3 loop: CASTSAGRSSTDTQYF. As DNA, the CDR3 is TGTGCCAGCACTTCCGCCGGTCGATCTAGCACAGATACGCAGTATTTT.